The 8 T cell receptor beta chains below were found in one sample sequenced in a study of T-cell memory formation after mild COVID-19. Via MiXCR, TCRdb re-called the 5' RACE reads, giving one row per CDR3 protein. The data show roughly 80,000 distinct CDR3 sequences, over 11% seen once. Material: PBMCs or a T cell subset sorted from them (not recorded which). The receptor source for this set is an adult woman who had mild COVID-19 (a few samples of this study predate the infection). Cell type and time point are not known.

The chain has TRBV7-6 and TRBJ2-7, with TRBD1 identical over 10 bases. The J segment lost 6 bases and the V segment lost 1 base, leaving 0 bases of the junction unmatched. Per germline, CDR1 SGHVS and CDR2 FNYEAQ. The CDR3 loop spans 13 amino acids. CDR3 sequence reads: CASSLGTGGEQYF. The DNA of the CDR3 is TGTGCCAGCAGCTTAGGGACAGGGGGCGAGCAGTACTTC.

The CDR3 DNA sequence: TGTGCCAGCAGCCAAGATTCTGGAGCAGAGGGGTACAATGAGCAGTTCTTC. Residues: CASSQDSGAEGYNEQFF. This chain uses TRBV3-1 with TRBJ2-1, with D possibly called TRBD1 or TRBD2 (5 bases each). This CDR3 contains 17 residues. Germline V gene lookup returns CDR1 LGHDT and CDR2 YNNKEL (reference sequence). The V gene lost 0 bases and the J gene lost 4 bases, with 16 bases spanning the gap.

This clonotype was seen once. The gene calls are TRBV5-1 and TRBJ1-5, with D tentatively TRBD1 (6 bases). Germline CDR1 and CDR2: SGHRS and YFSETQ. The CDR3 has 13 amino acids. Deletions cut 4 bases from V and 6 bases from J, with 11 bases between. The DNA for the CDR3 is TGCGCCAGCAGCCTCAGGGGTAGTCAGCCCCAGCATTTT. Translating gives CASSLRGSQPQHF. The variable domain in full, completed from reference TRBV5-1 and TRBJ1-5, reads KAGVTQTPRYLIKTRGQQVTLSCSPISGHRSVSWYQQTPGQGLQFLFEYFSETQRNKGNFPGRFSGRQFSNSRSEMNVSTLELGDSALYLCASSLRGSQPQHFGDGTRLSIL.

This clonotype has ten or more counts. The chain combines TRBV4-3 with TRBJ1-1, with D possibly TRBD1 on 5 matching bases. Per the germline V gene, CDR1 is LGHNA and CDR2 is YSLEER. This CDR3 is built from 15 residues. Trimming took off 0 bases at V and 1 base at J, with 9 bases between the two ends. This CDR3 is CASSQDRVGNTEAFF. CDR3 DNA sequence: TGCGCCAGCAGCCAAGACAGGGTGGGGAACACTGAAGCTTTCTTT.

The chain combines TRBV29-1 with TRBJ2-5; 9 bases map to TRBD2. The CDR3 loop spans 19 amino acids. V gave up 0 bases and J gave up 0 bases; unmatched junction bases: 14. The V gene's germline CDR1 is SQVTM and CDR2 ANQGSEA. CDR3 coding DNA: TGCAGCGTTGAAGAGAGTAGCGGGAGCCCATCATTATACCAAGAGACCCAGTACTTC. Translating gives CSVEESSGSPSLYQETQYF. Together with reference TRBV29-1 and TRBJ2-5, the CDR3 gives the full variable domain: SAVISQKPSRDICQRGTSLTIQCQVDSQVTMMFWYRQQPGQSLTLIATANQGSEATYESGFVIDKFPISRPNLTFSTLTVSNMSPEDSSIYLCSVEESSGSPSLYQETQYFGPGTRLLVL.

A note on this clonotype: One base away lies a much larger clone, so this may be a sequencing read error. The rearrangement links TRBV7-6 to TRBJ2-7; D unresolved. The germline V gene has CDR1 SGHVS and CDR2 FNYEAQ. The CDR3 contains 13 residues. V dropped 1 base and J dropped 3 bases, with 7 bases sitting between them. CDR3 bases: TGTGCCAGCAGCTTAGGCGACGGCTACGAGCAGTACTTC. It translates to CASSLGDGYEQYF.

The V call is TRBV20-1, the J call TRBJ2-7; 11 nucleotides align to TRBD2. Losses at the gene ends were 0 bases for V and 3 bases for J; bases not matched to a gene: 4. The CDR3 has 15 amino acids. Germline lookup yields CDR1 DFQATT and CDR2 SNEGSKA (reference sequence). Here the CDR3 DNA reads TGCAGTGCTAGAGATGTAGCGGGAGGGGACTACGAGCAGTACTTC. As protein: CSARDVAGGDYEQYF.

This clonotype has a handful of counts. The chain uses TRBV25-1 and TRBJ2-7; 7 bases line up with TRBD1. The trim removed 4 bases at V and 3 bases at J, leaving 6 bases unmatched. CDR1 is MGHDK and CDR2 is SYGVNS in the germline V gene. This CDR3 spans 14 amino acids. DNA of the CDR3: TGTGCCAGCAGTGGCCGGGACAGTATCTACGAGCAGTACTTC. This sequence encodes CASSGRDSIYEQYF.